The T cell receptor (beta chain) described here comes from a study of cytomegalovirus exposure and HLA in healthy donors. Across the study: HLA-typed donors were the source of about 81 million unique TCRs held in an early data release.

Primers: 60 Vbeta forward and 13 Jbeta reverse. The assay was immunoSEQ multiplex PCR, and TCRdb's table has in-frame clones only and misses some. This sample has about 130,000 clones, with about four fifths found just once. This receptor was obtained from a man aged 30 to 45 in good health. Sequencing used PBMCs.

In DNA, the CDR3 is TGTGCCAGCAGTGAAGGGGCTTTCTACACCTTC. Translating gives CASSEGAFYTF. The J gene is TRBJ1-2, the V gene TRBV28; tentatively, D is TRBD1 (5 bases). V was cut by 5 bases and J by 10 bases, with 11 bases left in between. The CDR3 extends over 11 amino acids. CDR1 is MDHEN and CDR2 is SYDVKM in the germline V gene.